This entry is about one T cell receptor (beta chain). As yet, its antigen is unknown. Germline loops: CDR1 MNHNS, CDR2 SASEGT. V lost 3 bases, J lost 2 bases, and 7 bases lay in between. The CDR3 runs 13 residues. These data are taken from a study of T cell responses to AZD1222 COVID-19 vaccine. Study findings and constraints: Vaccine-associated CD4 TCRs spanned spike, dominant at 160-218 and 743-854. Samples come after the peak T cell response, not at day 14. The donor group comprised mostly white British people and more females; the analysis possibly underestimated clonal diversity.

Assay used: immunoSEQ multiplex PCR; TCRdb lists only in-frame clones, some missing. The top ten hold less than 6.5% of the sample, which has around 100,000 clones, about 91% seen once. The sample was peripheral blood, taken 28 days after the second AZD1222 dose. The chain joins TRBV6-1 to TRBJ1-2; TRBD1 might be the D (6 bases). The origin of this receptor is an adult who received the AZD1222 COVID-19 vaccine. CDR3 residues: CASSDRGNYGYTF. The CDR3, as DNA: TGTGCCAGCAGTGATAGGGGGAACTATGGCTACACCTTC.